The 15 T cell receptor beta chains presented below share a single source sample, sequenced in a study of T cells after posttransplantation cyclophosphamide. Sequencing was performed with immunoSEQ multiplex PCR; in TCRdb, only in-frame clones are kept and a portion is missing. The data contain some 4,500 clones, 65% to 85% of them singletons. Control samples came 1 year after myeloablative marrow transplants with methotrexate plus calcineurin inhibitor. Sequenced material: PBMCs, taken around 290 days after allogeneic stem cell transplant with calcineurin inhibitor and methotrexate. The receptors stem from a female patient aged 45 to 65 who received an allogeneic stem cell transplant from an unrelated donor, was CMV-positive, and had acute and chronic GVHD. Some T cells may have come from the graft donor.

The rearrangement links TRBV6-5 to TRBJ2-5, with 9 bases lining up with TRBD2. Germline CDR1 reads MNHEY; CDR2 reads SVGAGI. The ends lost 6 bases at V and 11 bases at J; junction bases unmatched: 16. This CDR3 is 15 amino acids long. CDR3 residues: CASRTAGGAGGEQYF. DNA of the CDR3: TGTGCCAGCAGAACCGCGGGGGGTGCGGGAGGGGAGCAGTACTTC.

The chain carries TRBV6-5 and TRBJ1-2; D unresolved. Germline CDR1 MNHEY, CDR2 SVGAGI. Trimming left V 2 bases short and J 2 bases short, with 9 bases between. This CDR3 spans 14 amino acids. The CDR3 protein is CASSYAQVNYGYTF. CDR3 nucleotides: TGTGCCAGCAGTTACGCTCAGGTCAACTATGGCTACACCTTC.

The chain carries TRBV14 and TRBJ2-7; maybe TRBD2 (5 bases). The CDR3 is 14 residues long. The V gene lost 1 base and the J gene lost 2 bases, with 9 bases spanning the gap. CDR1 and CDR2 (germline): SGHDN, FVKESK. The CDR3 here is CASSQGTPPYEQYF. DNA for the CDR3: TGTGCCAGCAGCCAAGGGACTCCTCCCTACGAGCAGTACTTC.

The chain uses TRBV2 and TRBJ1-1, with 9 bases fitting TRBD1. The CDR3 consists of 13 residues. In germline, CDR1 is SNHLY, CDR2 FYNNEI. J gave up 7 bases and V 5 bases, and 5 bases lay outside the gene matches. CDR3 bases: TGTGCCAGCAGTAACGACAGGGGGGATGAAGCTTTCTTT. It yields the protein CASSNDRGDEAFF.

V gene TRBV10-2 combines with J gene TRBJ2-3; tentative D call: TRBD2 (7 bases). The CDR3 length is 16 residues. V was cut by 3 bases and J by 0 bases, with 13 bases left in between. Germline V gene lookup returns CDR1 WSHSY and CDR2 SAAADI. CDR3 coding DNA: TGCGCCAGCAGTGAATGGGAGGGGGGAAGCACAGATACGCAGTATTTT. Amino acids: CASSEWEGGSTDTQYF.

This clone was detected only a few times. The chain employs TRBV7-9 and TRBJ1-1; D might be TRBD1 (5 bases). V was shortened by 3 bases and J by 11 bases, with 19 bases between the two germline ends. Per germline, CDR1 SEHNR and CDR2 FQNEAQ (reference sequence). There are 14 residues in the CDR3. CDR3 in amino acids: CASSLVGTELKAFF. The CDR3 nucleotides read TGTGCCAGCAGCTTGGTCGGGACTGAATTGAAGGCTTTCTTT.

V is TRBV6-6 and J is TRBJ2-1; 9 bases are a match to TRBD2. The ends lost 4 bases at V and 4 bases at J; junction bases unmatched: 5. CDR1 is MNHNY, CDR2 SVGAGI, per germline (reference sequence). The CDR3 has 15 amino acids. The CDR3 DNA reads TGTGCCAGCAGTTGGAGCGGGGGGATATACAATGAGCAGTTCTTC. Protein product: CASSWSGGIYNEQFF.

This clone was recorded a few times. The V gene is TRBV30, the J gene TRBJ1-2; weak D call: TRBD1 (6 bases). This CDR3 has 12 amino acids. V lost 5 bases and J lost 6, with 13 bases in between. CDR1 is GTSNPN, CDR2 SVGIG, per germline (reference sequence). The CDR3 DNA sequence: TGTGCCTGGGCTAGACAGGTGGATGGCTACACCTTC. Amino acids: CAWARQVDGYTF.

V gene TRBV18 combines with J gene TRBJ1-4; unclear D gene. The V end lost 5 bases, the J end lost 3 bases, and 7 bases lay between the germline ends. The length of the CDR3 is 13 residues. CDR1 KGHSH and CDR2 LQKENI come from the germline V gene. Here the CDR3 reads CASSGGPNEKLFF. CDR3 sequence (DNA): TGTGCCAGCTCAGGAGGGCCTAATGAAAAACTGTTTTTT. The full variable domain, in which reference TRBV18 and TRBJ1-4 provide the parts outside the CDR3, is NAGVMQNPRHLVRRRGQEARLRCSPMKGHSHVYWYRQLPEEGLKFMVYLQKENIIDESGMPKERFSAEFPKEGPSILRIQQVVRGDSAAYFCASSGGPNEKLFFGSGTQLSVL.

The V call is TRBV19, the J call TRBJ2-5; 10 bases are a match to TRBD2. V trimming: 5 bases; J trimming: 5 bases; junction bases outside the gene matches: 8. This CDR3 comprises 15 residues. Germline assignment: CDR1 LNHDA and CDR2 SQIVND (reference sequence). CDR3 coding DNA: TGTGCCAGTAGTCCCCGGACTAGCGGACGGGAGACCCAGTACTTC. Amino acids: CASSPRTSGRETQYF. The variable domain in full, with the rest retrieved from reference TRBV19 and TRBJ2-5, is DGGITQSPKYLFRKEGQNVTLSCEQNLNHDAMYWYRQDPGQGLRLIYYSQIVNDFQKGDIAEGYSVSREKKESFPLTVTSAQKNPTAFYLCASSPRTSGRETQYFGPGTRLLVL.

This clone was seen only once. CDR3 protein: CASTNEKVGHEQYF. The CDR3 coding sequence is TGTGCCAGCACCAACGAGAAGGTGGGCCACGAGCAGTACTTC. The V gene is TRBV6-1, the J gene TRBJ2-7; D remains unclear. The CDR3 spans 14 residues. Germline V gives CDR1 MNHNS, CDR2 SASEGT. Trimming took 7 bases from V and 5 from J, leaving 18 bases between them.

V is TRBV19 and J is TRBJ1-5; possible D gene TRBD1, 5 bases. The V and J ends lost 6 bases and 5 bases respectively, with 17 bases between them. CDR1 LNHDA and CDR2 SQIVND come from the germline V gene (reference sequence). This CDR3 region has 15 residues. CDR3 bases: TGTGCCAGTAGGGAGCAAACAGGTTCCCATCAGCCCCAGCATTTT. Translated, it gives CASREQTGSHQPQHF.

The rearrangement uses TRBV2 and TRBJ2-3; D remains ambiguous. Trimming took off 6 bases at V and 0 bases at J, with 4 bases between the two ends. Per germline, CDR1 SNHLY and CDR2 FYNNEI. The CDR3 extends over 12 amino acids. CDR3 DNA: TGTGCCAGCAGGGCTAGCACAGATACGCAGTATTTT. Protein sequence: CASRASTDTQYF.

This clone was seen more than once but under ten times. The V call is TRBV30, the J call TRBJ2-7, with 9 bases that match TRBD1. There are 15 residues in the CDR3. Trimming took 5 bases from V and 0 from J; bases not matched to a gene: 8. In germline, CDR1 is GTSNPN, CDR2 SVGIG (reference sequence). This CDR3 reads CAWGLGTGISYEQYF. DNA for the CDR3: TGTGCCTGGGGCTTGGGGACAGGGATCTCCTACGAGCAGTACTTC.

CDR3: CASSVGTGYEQYF. The CDR3, as DNA: TGTGCCAGCAGCGTCGGGACAGGGTACGAGCAGTACTTC. This chain links TRBV28 with TRBJ2-7; TRBD1 matches 9 bases. CDR3 length: 13 amino acids. The junction had 4 bases not matched to a gene; V was cut back by 6 bases and J by 4 bases. Germline V CDR1 and CDR2: MDHEN, SYDVKM.